This T cell receptor (beta chain) comes out of a study of blood T cell repertoires in COVID-19 (dated by TCRdb to 2018 to 2021). For the wider study: The collaborator samples originated in the United States, Italy and Spain and spanned the acute and convalescent phases of COVID-19. The prospective study material was composed of cDNA or gDNA derived from T cells, B-cell-depleted T cells, or PBMCs. The dataset comprised deeply sampled blood TCRbeta repertoires from subjects exposed to, actively infected with, or recovered from COVID-19. The repertoires were released in a freely available public database intended as a resource for research on the immune response to SARS-CoV-2. The samples were drawn from two sources: the first 160 participants of the ongoing ImmuneRACE study, and 950 to 1,500 subjects contributed by 6 global collaborators. The sample metadata nearly always contained a de-identified subject ID, COVID-19 status, age in years and sex. Where available, HLA class I and class II types were obtained from metadata supplied by the sample provider rather than from assay-based typing.

Enrolling through a virtual design, the prospective study's participants ranged in age from roughly 18 to 89 years and lived across 24 United States geographic areas. Cohort assignment in the prospective study relied on participant-reported clinical history from a screening survey and a study questionnaire. Exposed participants had been in contact, within 2 weeks of entering the study, with a person who had a PCR-confirmed or clinician-diagnosed case of COVID-19. Each participant in the prospective study had whole blood, serum and a nasopharyngeal or oropharyngeal swab collected by mobile phlebotomists. Additional blood draws and questionnaires over an approximately 2-month period could optionally be provided by prospective study participants. Blood samples from the prospective study were shipped frozen or at room temperature prior to DNA extraction. Remarks on this clone: Its antigen is unknown. The sample holds no much larger clone one base away, and base qualities are not on file.

Cut back by 7 bases and 1 base, the V and J ends lie 16 bases apart. The germline V gene specifies ENHRY as CDR1 and SYGVKD as CDR2. The CDR3 holds 15 amino acids from the cysteine to the phenylalanine. The DNA shown is the 45-base CDR3, in frame from base 1. TCRbeta CDR3 regions were amplified from genomic DNA using the immunoSEQ Assay, a bias-controlled multiplex PCR. Turning to the authors' computational methods: The number of nucleated cells in each sample was estimated by amplification of reference gene primers within the assay. To quantify the absolute abundance of each unique TCRbeta CDR3 rearrangement, sequence reads were collapsed and filtered. Productive Simpson clonality was computed per sample as the square root of Simpson's diversity index over productive rearrangements. The source is immuneACCESS, and TCRdb retained only in-frame sequences with V and J called. Part of the clones is not carried over; for the studies checked, unresolved V genes explain less than half of this, and the remainder is unexplained. The DNA gave D and trimming, while V, J and clone size come from that table. The sample profile shows 200,000 to 250,000 clones; about 87% of them were found once. Over 3.5% of the sample goes to the ten largest clones.

Study-wide conclusions, independent of this receptor: How much clinical and demographic metadata was included differed by source and by participant, and the metadata was provided uncurated.

This sequence uses TRBV10-3 and TRBJ1-1; matching of 6 bases hints at TRBD1 as the D gene. The TCR was taken from a young woman who had been exposed to COVID-19. The sequenced sample consisted of PBMCs or T cells enriched from blood (not recorded which). The CDR3 reads as follows: CAIISQGSWNTEAFF. The bases are TGTGCCATCATTTCACAGGGATCTTGGAACACTGAAGCTTTCTTT.